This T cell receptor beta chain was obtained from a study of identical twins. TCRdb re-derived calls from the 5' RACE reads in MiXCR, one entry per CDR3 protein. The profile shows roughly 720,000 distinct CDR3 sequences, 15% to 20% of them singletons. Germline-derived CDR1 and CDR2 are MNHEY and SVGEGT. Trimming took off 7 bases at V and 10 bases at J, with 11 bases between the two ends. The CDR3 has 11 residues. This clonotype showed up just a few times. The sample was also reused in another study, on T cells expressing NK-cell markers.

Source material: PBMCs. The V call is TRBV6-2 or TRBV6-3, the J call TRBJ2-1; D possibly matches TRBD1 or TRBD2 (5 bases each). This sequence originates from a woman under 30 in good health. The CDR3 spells CASTSWDEQFF. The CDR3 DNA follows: TGTGCCAGCACATCCTGGGACGAGCAGTTCTTC.